This entry lists 3 T cell receptor beta chains sequenced from one sample in a study of OX40 agonist ivuxolimab in advanced cancers. The table came from immunoSEQ multiplex PCR; TCRdb's copy has only in-frame clones and leaves some out. The profile covers about 23,000 clones, with 77% appearing a single time and about 2% taken by the ten largest. The specimen was CD4+ or CD8+ T cells sorted from blood, collected in a trial of the OX40 agonist ivuxolimab. Receptors were obtained from an adult with an advanced solid tumor such as melanoma, head and neck, liver or kidney cancer.

The chain has TRBV7-2 and TRBJ2-7; 8 bases are shared with TRBD1. J was trimmed by 2 bases and V by 3 bases; bases with no gene match: 0. The CDR3 runs 13 residues. CDR1 and CDR2 from the germline V gene are SGHTA and FQGNSA. The CDR3 spells CASSLTGAYEQYF. The CDR3 nucleotides are TGTGCCAGCAGCTTGACAGGGGCCTACGAGCAGTACTTC.

The chain is built from TRBV9 and TRBJ1-1; D is perhaps TRBD1 (5 bases). Trimming left V 4 bases short and J 4 bases short, with 20 bases between. CDR1 and CDR2 from the germline V gene are SGDLS and YYNGEE. The CDR3 covers 16 residues. The CDR3 loop is CASSPPRGGVSTEAFF. For the CDR3, the DNA is TGTGCCAGCAGCCCTCCCCGCGGGGGGGTAAGCACTGAAGCTTTCTTT.

The chain recombines TRBV7-2 with TRBJ1-1; no firm D call. The germline CDR1 and CDR2 sequences are SGHTA and FQGNSA. The germline V and J ends were trimmed by 5 bases and 3 bases, with 10 bases remaining between them. CDR3 length equals 13 residues. The CDR3 protein is CASSPLRDTEAFF. CDR3 coding DNA: TGTGCCAGCAGCCCCCTCAGAGACACTGAAGCTTTCTTT.